One sample yielded the 29 T cell receptor beta chains listed below, sequenced in a study of lymphopenia after photon versus proton radiotherapy. TCRdb's table, derived via immunoSEQ multiplex PCR, lists solely in-frame clones and lacks some. The sample includes more than 45,000 clones, more than 85% seen only once; the top ten take more than 15%. This material consisted of peripheral blood, taken from a patient treated with photon-based radiotherapy. The receptors come from a woman between 40 and 50 years old with cholangiocarcinoma.

The chain combines TRBV29-1 with TRBJ2-2; D call uncertain. The CDR3 runs to 11 residues. With 4 bases removed from V and 6 bases from J, the gap between germline ends came to 6 bases. The germline V gene has CDR1 SQVTM and CDR2 ANQGSEA. The CDR3 DNA sequence: TGCAGCGTTGTGGGGTCCGGGGAGCTGTTTTTT. Translation gives CSVVGSGELFF.

The chain links TRBV5-1 to TRBJ2-1; D may match TRBD1 or TRBD2 (5 bases each). Germline loops: CDR1 SGHRS, CDR2 YFSETQ. This CDR3 comprises 15 residues. Between the trimmed V and J ends, which lost 4 bases and 12 bases, there was a span of 23 bases. The CDR3 sequence: CASSPEWGTGSLQFF. The DNA for the CDR3 is TGCGCCAGCAGCCCCGAGTGGGGGACCGGAAGCTTGCAGTTCTTC.

The rearrangement uses TRBV6-1 and TRBJ2-4; D may be TRBD2 (5 bases). Germline V lookup: CDR1 MNHNS, CDR2 SASEGT. CDR3 length: 16 residues. Trimming pared 0 bases from V and 10 bases from J, leaving 19 bases between. The CDR3 region has the DNA TGTGCCAGCAGTGAAGCGCTTCGGGCAGACGGGGAAATTCAGTACTTC. This sequence encodes CASSEALRADGEIQYF.

CDR3 in amino acids: CASSHPEGAQGNTIYF. The CDR3 bases are TGCGCCAGCAGCCACCCCGAGGGGGCGCAAGGAAACACCATATATTTT. The chain has TRBV4-1 and TRBJ1-3; 7 bases fit TRBD1. The junction had 9 bases not matched to a gene; V was cut back by 3 bases and J by 4 bases. The germline gives CDR1 MGHRA, CDR2 YSYEKL. The CDR3 totals 16 residues.

The CDR3 DNA reads TGTGCCAGCAGTGTCGACGGCATGAACACTGAAGCTTTCTTT. It encodes CASSVDGMNTEAFF. V and J are TRBV6-5 and TRBJ1-1, with D unclear. Germline lookup yields CDR1 MNHEY and CDR2 SVGAGI. The CDR3 is 14 amino acids. V was trimmed by 5 bases and J by 0 bases, leaving 10 bases between them.

This chain links TRBV27 with TRBJ1-6; D gene uncertain. The V end was cut by 6 bases, the J end by 2 bases, with 11 bases between. CDR1 is MNHEY, CDR2 SMNVEV, per germline (reference sequence). The CDR3 is 15 amino acids. CDR3 coding DNA: TGTGCCAGCAGCCCCCCCGGGACCTATAATTCACCCCTCCACTTT. This sequence encodes CASSPPGTYNSPLHF.

In its sample, this clone was seen once. The V gene is TRBV28, the J gene TRBJ1-2, with D perhaps matching TRBD1 (5 bases). The CDR3 loop spans 13 amino acids. Germline assignment: CDR1 MDHEN and CDR2 SYDVKM. With 9 bases removed from V and 4 bases from J, the gap between germline ends came to 15 bases. The CDR3 bases are TGTGCCAGTCAACCGGGGGGAATCTATGGCTACACCTTC. Residues: CASQPGGIYGYTF.

The chain recombines TRBV19 with TRBJ1-2; 7 nucleotides align to TRBD1. V lost 4 bases, J lost 3 bases, and 11 bases stayed unmatched. Germline V lookup: CDR1 LNHDA, CDR2 SQIVND (reference sequence). The length of the CDR3 is 16 residues. Here the CDR3 reads CASSTRGGYPDYGYTF. The CDR3, as DNA: TGTGCCAGTAGTACCAGGGGGGGGTACCCCGACTATGGCTACACCTTC.

This clone was picked up one time. The chain carries TRBV5-1 and TRBJ1-4; D is ambiguous. The CDR3 totals 14 residues. Trimming stripped 5 bases from V and 0 bases from J, with 8 bases between. Germline values: CDR1 SGHRS, CDR2 YFSETQ. The CDR3 DNA reads TGCGCCAGCAGAATCGAGGCAACTAATGAAAAACTGTTTTTT. Translation: CASRIEATNEKLFF.

The V and J genes are TRBV15 and TRBJ1-2; D gene ambiguous. The V and J ends lost 0 bases and 4 bases respectively, with 12 bases between them. Germline V lookup: CDR1 LNHNV, CDR2 YYDKDF (reference sequence). This CDR3 is 15 amino acids long. The CDR3 is CATSRDLSDVYGYTF. CDR3 DNA: TGTGCCACCAGCAGAGATCTCTCGGACGTCTATGGCTACACCTTC.

V gene TRBV27 combines with J gene TRBJ2-7; no clear D. The CDR3 extends over 10 amino acids. CDR1 MNHEY and CDR2 SMNVEV come from the germline V gene (reference sequence). Trimming cost V 8 bases and J 3 bases, with 5 bases left between them. Here the CDR3 DNA reads TGTGCCAGCGGCCTCTACGAGCAGTACTTC. It specifies CASGLYEQYF.

The chain recombines TRBV16 with TRBJ2-7; TRBD1 matches at 9 bases. The CDR3 runs to 14 residues. CDR1 is KGHSY and CDR2 is FQNENV in the germline V gene. Trimming at V came to 4 bases and at J to 5 bases, leaving 6 bases not matched to a gene. In DNA, the CDR3 is TGTGCCAGCAGCCTAAGGACAGGGGACCACGAGCAGTACTTC. This codes for CASSLRTGDHEQYF. Supplemented by reference TRBV16 and TRBJ2-7, the full variable domain reads GEEVAQTPKHLVRGEGQKAKLYCAPIKGHSYVFWYQQVLKNEFKFLISFQNENVFDETGMPKERFSAKCLPNSPCSLEIQATKLEDSAVYFCASSLRTGDHEQYFGPGTRLTVT.

V usage is TRBV5-4 and J usage is TRBJ1-2; 10 nucleotides match TRBD1. The V segment lost 3 bases and the J segment 8 bases; nucleotides outside the gene matches: 13. Germline CDR1 is SGHNT and CDR2 is YYREEE (reference sequence). The CDR3 totals 16 residues. In DNA, the CDR3 is TGTGCCAGCAGCTCCCGGGACAGGGGCGACTCTATCGGCTACACCTTC. Amino acids: CASSSRDRGDSIGYTF.

The V call is TRBV11-3, the J call TRBJ2-3; 9 nucleotides match TRBD2. This CDR3 is 18 amino acids long. The germline gives CDR1 SGHNT, CDR2 YENEEA. Trimming took 1 base from V and 4 from J; bases not matched to a gene: 12. In DNA form, the CDR3 reads TGTGCCAGCAGCTTAGGAGAGAAGGGACTAGCTTTACCAGATACGCAGTATTTT. This encodes CASSLGEKGLALPDTQYF.

This chain connects TRBV18 to TRBJ2-1, with D hard to call. The CDR3 spans 13 residues. Trimming pared 6 bases from V and 7 bases from J, leaving 13 bases between. CDR1 KGHSH and CDR2 LQKENI come from the germline V gene. CDR3: CASSPGSRNEQFF. CDR3 DNA sequence: TGTGCCAGCTCCCCCGGGTCACGGAATGAGCAGTTCTTC.

The chain is built from TRBV9 and TRBJ1-1, with a tentative D call TRBD1 (6 bases). Germline assignment: CDR1 SGDLS and CDR2 YYNGEE. Trimming removed 3 bases at V and 1 base at J, with 10 bases between. The CDR3 runs 14 residues. The CDR3 DNA reads TGTGCCAGCAGCGCCACGGGACAGAACACTGAAGCTTTCTTT. This encodes CASSATGQNTEAFF.

This chain connects TRBV4-3 to TRBJ1-3, with TRBD1 as a possible D gene (6 bases). CDR1 and CDR2 (germline): LGHNA, YSLEER. V was cut by 0 bases and J by 3 bases, with 18 bases left in between. The CDR3 is made up of 18 amino acids. The CDR3 DNA follows: TGCGCCAGCAGCCAAGAGCCCCCAGGGGTGGTTCTTGGAAACACCATATATTTT. As protein: CASSQEPPGVVLGNTIYF.

The rearrangement uses TRBV4-2 and TRBJ2-3, with 9 positions matching TRBD1. The CDR3 sequence is 15 residues long. J gave up 7 bases and V 5 bases, and 10 bases lay outside the gene matches. Per the germline V gene, CDR1 is LGHNA and CDR2 is YNFKEQ. The CDR3 DNA sequence: TGTGCCAGCAGCGGCCCGGGACAGGGACATAATACGCAGTATTTT. Translating gives CASSGPGQGHNTQYF.

The rearrangement links TRBV19 to TRBJ1-5; 7 positions agree with TRBD1. V was pared by 6 bases and J by 6 bases, with 17 bases of the junction left unmatched. The V gene's germline CDR1 is LNHDA and CDR2 SQIVND (reference sequence). CDR3 length: 17 amino acids. The CDR3 DNA reads as TGTGCCAGTAGACAAAAGGGGGCAGGGAAGGGAGGTCAGCCCCAGCATTTT. It translates to CASRQKGAGKGGQPQHF.

This clone was observed a handful of times. This chain uses TRBV29-1 with TRBJ1-3; TRBD1 agrees at 8 bases. Germline CDR1 reads SQVTM; CDR2 reads ANQGSEA. V was clipped by 6 bases and J by 3 bases; unmatched bases: 7. There are 14 residues in the CDR3. This CDR3 reads CSVPDRGGGNTIYF. The CDR3 bases are TGCAGCGTCCCTGACAGGGGAGGTGGAAACACCATATATTTT.

V is TRBV19 and J is TRBJ2-2, with D possibly TRBD2 on 6 matching bases. V was clipped by 7 bases and J by 3 bases, with 12 bases between them. The CDR3 covers 14 residues. CDR1 is LNHDA, CDR2 SQIVND, per germline (reference sequence). The CDR3 region is CASTFSGDTGELFF. For the CDR3, the DNA is TGTGCCAGTACTTTCTCGGGGGACACCGGGGAGCTGTTTTTT. Using reference TRBV19 and TRBJ2-2 for the parts outside the CDR3, the full variable domain is DGGITQSPKYLFRKEGQNVTLSCEQNLNHDAMYWYRQDPGQGLRLIYYSQIVNDFQKGDIAEGYSVSREKKESFPLTVTSAQKNPTAFYLCASTFSGDTGELFFGEGSRLTVL.

The CDR3: CSVGTPNTGELFF. CDR3 sequence (DNA): TGCAGCGTCGGGACTCCCAACACCGGGGAGCTGTTTTTT. The rearrangement uses TRBV29-1 and TRBJ2-2, with TRBD2 as a possible D gene (6 bases). Trimming took off 6 bases at V and 2 bases at J, with 10 bases between the two ends. In germline, CDR1 is SQVTM, CDR2 ANQGSEA. CDR3 length: 13 residues.

The chain joins TRBV5-1 to TRBJ2-1, with 11 positions matching TRBD2. Losses at the gene ends were 0 bases for V and 9 bases for J; bases not matched to a gene: 8. Germline V gene data show CDR1 as SGHRS and CDR2 as YFSETQ. This CDR3 spans 16 amino acids. As DNA, the CDR3 is TGCGCCAGCAGCTTGGCCCGGCTAGCGGGGGGAAGTGAGCAGTTCTTC. Protein sequence: CASSLARLAGGSEQFF.

This clone was counted only a few times. CDR3: CASSVGTDSPLHF. CDR3 bases: TGTGCCAGCAGTGTAGGGACAGACTCACCCCTCCACTTT. The rearrangement joins TRBV2 to TRBJ1-6; 7 bases agree with TRBD1. Germline assignment: CDR1 SNHLY and CDR2 FYNNEI. This CDR3 has 13 residues. The V segment lost 4 bases and the J segment 10 bases; nucleotides outside the gene matches: 4.

The chain employs TRBV7-2 and TRBJ1-1, with D perhaps matching TRBD1 (5 bases). Germline values: CDR1 SGHTA, CDR2 FQGNSA. The germline V and J ends were trimmed by 4 bases and 8 bases, with 17 bases remaining between them. This CDR3 comprises 14 residues. The CDR3 loop reads CASSSMRQIQEAFF. In DNA form, the CDR3 reads TGTGCCAGCAGCTCAATGAGACAGATACAGGAAGCTTTCTTT.

The V and J genes are TRBV7-3 and TRBJ1-2, with 12 nucleotides matching TRBD1. Germline CDR1 SGHTA, CDR2 FQGTGA. Trimming cost V 3 bases and J 3 bases; bases outside gene matches: 8. The CDR3 loop spans 17 amino acids. The chain's CDR3 is CASSFRDRGRFDYGYTF. The CDR3, as DNA: TGTGCCAGCAGCTTCAGGGACAGGGGGCGTTTCGACTATGGCTACACCTTC.

In its sample, this clone was seen once. This sequence joins TRBV29-1 and TRBJ2-7; D remains unclear. The V and J ends lost 4 bases and 2 bases respectively, with 12 bases between them. The CDR3 sequence is 13 residues long. Germline V gene sequence: CDR1 SQVTM, CDR2 ANQGSEA. This CDR3 is CSVADRVAYEQYF. The CDR3 DNA sequence: TGCAGCGTTGCTGATCGGGTCGCCTACGAGCAGTACTTC.

The V and J genes are TRBV19 and TRBJ1-3; 7 nucleotides line up with TRBD1. V trimming: 5 bases; J trimming: 1 base; junction bases outside the gene matches: 8. This CDR3 region has 16 residues. Germline CDR1 reads LNHDA; CDR2 reads SQIVND (reference sequence). CDR3 loop: CASSYSAGGSGNTIYF. CDR3 coding DNA: TGTGCCAGTAGTTATTCAGCAGGGGGTTCTGGAAACACCATATATTTT. Looking up the rest from reference TRBV19 and TRBJ1-3 gives the full variable domain: DGGITQSPKYLFRKEGQNVTLSCEQNLNHDAMYWYRQDPGQGLRLIYYSQIVNDFQKGDIAEGYSVSREKKESFPLTVTSAQKNPTAFYLCASSYSAGGSGNTIYFGEGSWLTVV.

V gene TRBV10-3 combines with J gene TRBJ1-1, with D maybe TRBD1 (5 bases). Per germline, CDR1 ENHRY and CDR2 SYGVKD. V dropped 8 bases and J dropped 1 base, with 17 bases sitting between them. This CDR3 has 15 residues. The CDR3 loop reads CAIAREKGENTEAFF. The CDR3 nucleotides are TGTGCCATCGCTCGAGAGAAAGGGGAGAACACTGAAGCTTTCTTT.